This T cell receptor (beta chain) was found in a study of T cell responses to AZD1222 COVID-19 vaccine. Study-level background: Pooled together were second doses at about 4 or about 12 weeks.

Produced via immunoSEQ multiplex PCR; TCRdb's table is partial and in-frame only. The sample lists under 200,000 clones; roughly 92% were seen once. The CDR3 runs to 13 residues. After removal of 3 bases from V and 5 bases from J, the junction contained 4 bases not matched to a gene. Per the germline V gene, CDR1 is KGHSH and CDR2 is LQKENI. The sequence came from an adult in good health. The sequencing used peripheral blood, collected on day 0 of AZD1222 vaccination. This chain links TRBV18 with TRBJ2-7; 7 positions match TRBD1. CDR3 sequence: CASSPSDRNEQYF. The CDR3 region has the DNA TGTGCCAGCTCACCCTCGGACAGGAACGAGCAGTACTTC.